This TCR beta chain was captured by sequencing in a study of beta chain features in type 1 diabetes. General observations from the study: Type 1 diabetes patients had TCRB CDR3s that were shorter (moderately but significantly so) in all four CD4+ subsets. PCR might favor shorter templates, equally in patients and controls. Naive, central memory and Treg TCRB repertoires seemed to resemble each other more closely in patients than they did in healthy donors.

Every isolated RNA sample was fully reverse transcribed, so sequencing captured expressed TCRB transcripts. Some clones are missing from TCRdb's copy, which holds only in-frame ones; the method was immunoSEQ multiplex PCR. The repertoire consists of some 70,000 clones, with roughly 50% occurring once and the leading ten covering 0.7%. This clone was recorded a few times. The target antigen is unknown. The CDR3 has 16 residues. Trimming cost V 0 bases and J 5 bases; bases outside gene matches: 5. CDR1 is SGHNT and CDR2 is YENEEA in the germline V gene. The chain joins TRBV11-3 to TRBJ2-7; 12 nucleotides match TRBD2. Input material: central memory CD4+ T cells from blood. This TCR was sampled from a man younger than 45 with type 1 diabetes. CDR3 protein: CASSLDPGLAGNEQYF. In DNA form, the CDR3 reads TGTGCCAGCAGCTTAGACCCGGGACTAGCGGGTAACGAGCAGTACTTC.